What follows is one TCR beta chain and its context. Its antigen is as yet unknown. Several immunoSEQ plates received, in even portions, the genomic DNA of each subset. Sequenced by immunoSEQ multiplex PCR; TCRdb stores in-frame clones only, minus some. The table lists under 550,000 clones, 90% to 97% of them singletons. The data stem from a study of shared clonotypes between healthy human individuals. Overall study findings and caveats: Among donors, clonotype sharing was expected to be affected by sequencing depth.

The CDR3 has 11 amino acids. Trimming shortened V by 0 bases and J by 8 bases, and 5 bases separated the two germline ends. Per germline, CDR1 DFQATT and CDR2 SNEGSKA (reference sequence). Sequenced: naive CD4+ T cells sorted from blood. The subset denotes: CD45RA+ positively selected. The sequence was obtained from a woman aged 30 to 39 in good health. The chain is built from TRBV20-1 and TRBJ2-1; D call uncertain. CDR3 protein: CSARDLDEQFF. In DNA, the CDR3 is TGCAGTGCTAGAGACCTTGATGAGCAGTTCTTC.